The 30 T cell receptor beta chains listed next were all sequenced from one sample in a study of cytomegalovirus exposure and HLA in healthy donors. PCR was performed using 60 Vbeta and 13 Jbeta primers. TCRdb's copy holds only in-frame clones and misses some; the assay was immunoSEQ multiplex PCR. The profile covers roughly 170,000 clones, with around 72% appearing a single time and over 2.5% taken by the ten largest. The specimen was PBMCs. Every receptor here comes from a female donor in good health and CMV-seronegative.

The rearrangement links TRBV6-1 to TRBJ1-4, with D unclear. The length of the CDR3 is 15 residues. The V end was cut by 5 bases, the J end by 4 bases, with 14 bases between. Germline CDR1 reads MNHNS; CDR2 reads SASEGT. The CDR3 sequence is CASSRDRHYNEKLFF. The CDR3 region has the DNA TGTGCCAGCAGTCGCGATCGACATTATAATGAAAAACTGTTTTTT.

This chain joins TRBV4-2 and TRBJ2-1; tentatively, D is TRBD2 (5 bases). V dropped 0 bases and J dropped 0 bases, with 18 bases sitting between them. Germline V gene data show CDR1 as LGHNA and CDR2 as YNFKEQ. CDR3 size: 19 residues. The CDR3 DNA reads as TGTGCCAGCAGCCAAGATCCCGGACTGGACTGGAGCTCCTACAATGAGCAGTTCTTC. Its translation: CASSQDPGLDWSSYNEQFF.

The CDR3 sequence: CASSIDQVRLSYNEQFF. The CDR3 DNA follows: TGTGCCAGTAGTATCGACCAGGTCCGCCTCTCCTACAATGAGCAGTTCTTC. The rearrangement joins TRBV19 to TRBJ2-1; D ambiguous. Looked up from germline, CDR1 is LNHDA and CDR2 is SQIVND (reference sequence). The CDR3 runs to 17 residues. V lost 3 bases, J lost 0 bases, and 15 bases lay in between.

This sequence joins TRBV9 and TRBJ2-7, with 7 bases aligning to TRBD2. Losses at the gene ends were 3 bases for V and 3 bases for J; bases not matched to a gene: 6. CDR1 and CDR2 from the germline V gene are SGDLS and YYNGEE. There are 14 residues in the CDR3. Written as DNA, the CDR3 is TGTGCCAGCAGCGCCGGACTAGAGGGCTACGAGCAGTACTTC. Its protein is CASSAGLEGYEQYF.

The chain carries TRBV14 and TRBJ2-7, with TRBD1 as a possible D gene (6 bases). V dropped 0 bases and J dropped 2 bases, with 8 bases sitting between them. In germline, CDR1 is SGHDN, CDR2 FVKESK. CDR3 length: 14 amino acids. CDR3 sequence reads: CASSQDWTAYEQYF. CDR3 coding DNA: TGTGCCAGCAGCCAAGATTGGACAGCCTACGAGCAGTACTTC. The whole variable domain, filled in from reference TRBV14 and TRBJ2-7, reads EAGVTQFPSHSVIEKGQTVTLRCDPISGHDNLYWYRRVMGKEIKFLLHFVKESKQDESGMPNNRFLAERTGGTYSTLKVQPAELEDSGVYFCASSQDWTAYEQYFGPGTRLTVT.

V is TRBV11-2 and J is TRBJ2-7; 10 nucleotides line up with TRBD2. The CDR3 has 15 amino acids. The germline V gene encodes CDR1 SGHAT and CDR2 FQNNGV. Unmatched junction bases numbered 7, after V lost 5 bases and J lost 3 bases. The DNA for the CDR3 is TGTGCCAGCAGCACCGAGCGGGGGGGCATCTACGAGCAGTACTTC. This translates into CASSTERGGIYEQYF.

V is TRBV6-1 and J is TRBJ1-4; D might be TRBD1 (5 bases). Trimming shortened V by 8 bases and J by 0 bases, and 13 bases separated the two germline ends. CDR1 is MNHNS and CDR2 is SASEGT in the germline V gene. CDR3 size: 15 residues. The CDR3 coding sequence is TGTGCCAGCCGGGGGTTGGCGGCAACTAATGAAAAACTGTTTTTT. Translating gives CASRGLAATNEKLFF.

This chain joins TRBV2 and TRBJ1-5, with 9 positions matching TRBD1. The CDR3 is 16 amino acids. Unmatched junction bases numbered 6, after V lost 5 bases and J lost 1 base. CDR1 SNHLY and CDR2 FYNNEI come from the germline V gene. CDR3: CASSLQGAISNQPQHF. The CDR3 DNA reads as TGTGCCAGCAGTTTACAGGGGGCGATAAGCAATCAGCCCCAGCATTTT.

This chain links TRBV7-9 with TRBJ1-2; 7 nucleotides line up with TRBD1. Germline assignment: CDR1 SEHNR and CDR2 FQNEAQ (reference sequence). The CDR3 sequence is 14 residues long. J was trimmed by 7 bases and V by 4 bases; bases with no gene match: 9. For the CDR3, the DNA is TGTGCCAGCAGCTCAAACTACAGGGGCCGTGGCTACACCTTC. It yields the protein CASSSNYRGRGYTF.

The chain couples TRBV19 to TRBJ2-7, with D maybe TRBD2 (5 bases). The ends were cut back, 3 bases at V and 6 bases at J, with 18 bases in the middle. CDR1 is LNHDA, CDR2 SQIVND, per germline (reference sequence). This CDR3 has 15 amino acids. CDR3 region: CASSMDLSPRSEQYF. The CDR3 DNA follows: TGTGCCAGTAGTATGGACTTGAGCCCTAGGTCCGAGCAGTACTTC.

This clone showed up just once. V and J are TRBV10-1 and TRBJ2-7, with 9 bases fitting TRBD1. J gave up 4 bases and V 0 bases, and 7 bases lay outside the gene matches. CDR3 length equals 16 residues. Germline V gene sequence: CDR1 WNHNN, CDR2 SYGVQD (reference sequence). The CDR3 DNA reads TGCGCCAGCAGTGAGTCAAAGTGGACAGGGGCTTACGAGCAGTACTTC. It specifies CASSESKWTGAYEQYF.

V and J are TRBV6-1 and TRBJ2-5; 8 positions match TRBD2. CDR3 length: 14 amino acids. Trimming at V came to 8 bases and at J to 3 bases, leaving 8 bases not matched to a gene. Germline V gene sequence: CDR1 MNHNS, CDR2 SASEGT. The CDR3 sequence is CASLRYSGEETQYF. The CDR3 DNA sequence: TGTGCCAGCCTCCGGTATAGCGGGGAAGAGACCCAGTACTTC.

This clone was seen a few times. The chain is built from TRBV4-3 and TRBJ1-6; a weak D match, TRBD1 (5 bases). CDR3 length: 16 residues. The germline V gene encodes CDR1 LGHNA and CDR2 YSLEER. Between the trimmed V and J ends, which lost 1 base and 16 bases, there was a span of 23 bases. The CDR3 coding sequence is TGCGCCAGCAGCCAAGGGACAAATGCAGCGGGCCGCGGGCTCCACTTT. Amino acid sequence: CASSQGTNAAGRGLHF.

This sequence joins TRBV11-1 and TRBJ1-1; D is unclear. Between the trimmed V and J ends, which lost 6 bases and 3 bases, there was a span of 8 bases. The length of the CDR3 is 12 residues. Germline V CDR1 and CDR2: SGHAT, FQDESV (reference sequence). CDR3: CASRQRDTEAFF. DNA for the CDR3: TGTGCCAGCAGACAGCGGGACACTGAAGCTTTCTTT. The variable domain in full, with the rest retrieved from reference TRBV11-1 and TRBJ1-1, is EAEVAQSPRYKITEKSQAVAFWCDPISGHATLYWYRQILGQGPELLVQFQDESVVDDSQLPKDRFSAERLKGVDSTLKIQPAELGDSAMYLCASRQRDTEAFFGQGTRLTVV.

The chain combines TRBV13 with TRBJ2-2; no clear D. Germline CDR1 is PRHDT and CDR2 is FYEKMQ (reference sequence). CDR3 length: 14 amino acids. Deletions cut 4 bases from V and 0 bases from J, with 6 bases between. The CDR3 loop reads CASSWPTNTGELFF. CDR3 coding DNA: TGTGCCAGCAGCTGGCCCACGAACACCGGGGAGCTGTTTTTT.

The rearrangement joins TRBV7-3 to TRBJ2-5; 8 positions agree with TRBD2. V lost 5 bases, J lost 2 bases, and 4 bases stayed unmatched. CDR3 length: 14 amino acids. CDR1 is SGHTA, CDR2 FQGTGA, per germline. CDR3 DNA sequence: TGTGCCAGCAGCGGTAGCGGGGCACAAGAGACCCAGTACTTC. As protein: CASSGSGAQETQYF.

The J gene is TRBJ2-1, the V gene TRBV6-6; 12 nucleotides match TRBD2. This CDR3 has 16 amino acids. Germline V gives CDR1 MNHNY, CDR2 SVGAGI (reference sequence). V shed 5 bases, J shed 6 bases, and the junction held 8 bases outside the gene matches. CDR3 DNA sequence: TGTGCCAGCAGTGGCGGGCTAGCGGGAGGGCTCAATGAGCAGTTCTTC. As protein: CASSGGLAGGLNEQFF.

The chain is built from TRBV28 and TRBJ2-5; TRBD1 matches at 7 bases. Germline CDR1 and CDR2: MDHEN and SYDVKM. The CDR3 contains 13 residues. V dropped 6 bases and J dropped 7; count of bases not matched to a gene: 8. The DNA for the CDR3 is TGTGCCAGCAGGCCGGGGACAGTGGGGACCCAGTACTTC. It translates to CASRPGTVGTQYF.

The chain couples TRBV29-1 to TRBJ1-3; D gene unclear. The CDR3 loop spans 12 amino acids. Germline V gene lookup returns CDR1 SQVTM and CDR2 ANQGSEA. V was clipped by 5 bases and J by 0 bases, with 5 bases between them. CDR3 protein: CSVRGSGNTIYF. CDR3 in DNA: TGCAGCGTTCGGGGCTCTGGAAACACCATATATTTT. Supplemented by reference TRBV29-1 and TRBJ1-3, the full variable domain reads SAVISQKPSRDICQRGTSLTIQCQVDSQVTMMFWYRQQPGQSLTLIATANQGSEATYESGFVIDKFPISRPNLTFSTLTVSNMSPEDSSIYLCSVRGSGNTIYFGEGSWLTVV.

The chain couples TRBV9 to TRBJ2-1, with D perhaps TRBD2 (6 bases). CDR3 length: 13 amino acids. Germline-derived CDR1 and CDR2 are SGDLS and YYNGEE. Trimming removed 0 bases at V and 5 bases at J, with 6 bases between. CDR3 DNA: TGTGCCAGCAGCGTAGGCGGGGACAATGAGCAGTTCTTC. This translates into CASSVGGDNEQFF.

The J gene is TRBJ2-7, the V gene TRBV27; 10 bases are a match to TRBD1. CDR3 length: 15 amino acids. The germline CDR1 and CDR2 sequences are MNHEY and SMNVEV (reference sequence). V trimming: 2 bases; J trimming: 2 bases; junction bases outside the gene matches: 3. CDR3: CASSLRTGGPYEQYF. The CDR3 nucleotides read TGTGCCAGCAGTTTAAGGACAGGGGGGCCCTACGAGCAGTACTTC.

The CDR3 sequence is CAISDPTSSAYF. The CDR3 DNA sequence: TGTGCCATCAGTGATCCGACTAGTTCCGCGTACTTC. The chain has TRBV10-3 and TRBJ2-7, with a tentative D call TRBD2 (6 bases). Trimming took off 3 bases at V and 12 bases at J, with 15 bases between the two ends. CDR1 and CDR2 (germline): ENHRY, SYGVKD. The CDR3 extends over 12 amino acids.

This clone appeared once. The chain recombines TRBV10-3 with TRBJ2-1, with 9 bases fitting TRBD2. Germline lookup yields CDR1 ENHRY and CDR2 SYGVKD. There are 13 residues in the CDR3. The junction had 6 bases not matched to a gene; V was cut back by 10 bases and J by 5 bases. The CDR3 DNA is TGTGCCACTGAGCGGGAGGAGGACAATGAGCAGTTCTTC. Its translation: CATEREEDNEQFF.

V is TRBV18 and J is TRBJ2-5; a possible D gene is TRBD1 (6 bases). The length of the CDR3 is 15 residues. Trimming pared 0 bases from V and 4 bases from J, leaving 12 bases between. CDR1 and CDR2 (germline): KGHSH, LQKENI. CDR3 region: CASSPPKGVLETQYF. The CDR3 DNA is TGTGCCAGCTCACCACCCAAGGGGGTATTAGAGACCCAGTACTTC.

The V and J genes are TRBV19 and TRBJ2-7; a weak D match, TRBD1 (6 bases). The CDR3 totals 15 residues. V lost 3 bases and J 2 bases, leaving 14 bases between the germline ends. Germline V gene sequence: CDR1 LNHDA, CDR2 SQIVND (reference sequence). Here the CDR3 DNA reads TGTGCCAGTAGTATCCCAGGGGAGTACCCCTACGAGCAGTACTTC. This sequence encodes CASSIPGEYPYEQYF.

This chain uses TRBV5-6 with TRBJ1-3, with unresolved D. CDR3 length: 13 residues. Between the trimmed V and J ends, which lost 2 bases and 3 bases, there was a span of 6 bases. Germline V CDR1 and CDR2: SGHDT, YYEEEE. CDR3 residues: CASSLTSGNTIYF. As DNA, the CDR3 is TGTGCCAGCAGCTTAACGAGTGGAAACACCATATATTTT. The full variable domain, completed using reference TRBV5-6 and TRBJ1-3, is DAGVTQSPTHLIKTRGQQVTLRCSPKSGHDTVSWYQQALGQGPQFIFQYYEEEERQRGNFPDRFSGHQFPNYSSELNVNALLLGDSALYLCASSLTSGNTIYFGEGSWLTVV.

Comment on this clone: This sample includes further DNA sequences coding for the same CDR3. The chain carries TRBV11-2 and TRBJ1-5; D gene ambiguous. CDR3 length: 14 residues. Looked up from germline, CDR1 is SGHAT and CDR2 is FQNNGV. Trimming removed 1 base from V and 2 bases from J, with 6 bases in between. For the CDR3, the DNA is TGTGCCAGCAGCTTAGGCCCAGGCAATCAGCCCCAGCATTTT. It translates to CASSLGPGNQPQHF. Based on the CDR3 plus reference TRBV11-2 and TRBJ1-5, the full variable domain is EAGVAQSPRYKIIEKRQSVAFWCNPISGHATLYWYQQILGQGPKLLIQFQNNGVVDDSQLPKDRFSAERLKGVDSTLKIQPAKLEDSAVYLCASSLGPGNQPQHFGDGTRLSIL.

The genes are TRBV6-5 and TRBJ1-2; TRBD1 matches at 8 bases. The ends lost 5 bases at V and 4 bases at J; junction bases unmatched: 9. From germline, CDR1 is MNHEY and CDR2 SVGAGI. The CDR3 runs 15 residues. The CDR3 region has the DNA TGTGCCAGCAGTCCTCCCGGGACAGGTGTCTATGGCTACACCTTC. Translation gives CASSPPGTGVYGYTF.

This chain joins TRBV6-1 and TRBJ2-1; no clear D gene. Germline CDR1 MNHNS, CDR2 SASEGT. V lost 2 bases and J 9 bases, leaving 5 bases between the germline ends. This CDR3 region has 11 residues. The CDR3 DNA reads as TGTGCCAGCAGTGAAATCGGTGAGCAGTTCTTC. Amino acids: CASSEIGEQFF.

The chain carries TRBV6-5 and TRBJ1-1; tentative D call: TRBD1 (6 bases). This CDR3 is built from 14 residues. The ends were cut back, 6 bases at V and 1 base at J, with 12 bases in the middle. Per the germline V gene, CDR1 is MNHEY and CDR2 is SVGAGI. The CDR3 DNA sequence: TGTGCCAGCAGACAACAGGGCTGGAACACTGAAGCTTTCTTT. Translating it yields CASRQQGWNTEAFF.